Listed below are T cell receptor beta chains from one sample, sequenced in a study of cytomegalovirus exposure and HLA in healthy donors. This table comes from immunoSEQ multiplex PCR, and its TCRdb copy is limited to in-frame clones, with some not included. This sample carries under 200,000 clones, 70% to 90% of them seen once, and the ten largest clones take about 10%. The sequenced sample was PBMCs. These receptors were obtained from a man younger than 35 in good health and CMV-seropositive. Each CDR3 is given with its conserved first and last residue. Each record gives: V gene, D gene, J gene, CDR3 DNA, CDR3 protein. A D gene is named only where the DNA matches it firmly.

TRBV5-1	.	TRBJ1-1	TGCGCCAGCAGCATAGGGGACACTGAAGCTTTCTTT	CASSIGDTEAFF
TRBV25-1	.	TRBJ2-5	TGTGCCAGCAGTGTACTGGGTGGTGGCAGGTGGGAGACCCAGTACTTC	CASSVLGGGRWETQYF
TRBV19	.	TRBJ1-2	TGTGCCAGTAGACGATATGGAGGACCCTCGGGGAGAGGCTACACCTTC	CASRRYGGPSGRGYTF
TRBV30	TRBD1	TRBJ1-1	TGTGCCTACCTCGCGCAGGGGGACACTGAAGCTTTCTTT	CAYLAQGDTEAFF
TRBV27	.	TRBJ2-1	TGTGCCAGCAGTCGAACTAAAACAGGGTTGCATGAGCAGTTCTTC	CASSRTKTGLHEQFF
TRBV20-1	.	TRBJ2-1	TGCAGTGCTAGCGGGGGGCAACCGCAGTTCTTC	CSASGGQPQFF
TRBV4-1	TRBD2	TRBJ2-4	TGCGCCAGCAGCCATTTAGCGGGGGGCGGGCACATTCAGTACTTC	CASSHLAGGGHIQYF
TRBV28	.	TRBJ2-3	TGTGCCAGCAGTATCGGACGGGGGACGCAGTATTTT	CASSIGRGTQYF
TRBV15	.	TRBJ1-1	TGTGCCACCAGCAGAGAAGGGGGTTTGGCTTTCTTT	CATSREGGLAFF
TRBV2	.	TRBJ1-5	TGTGCCAGCCAGAAGGGGACATTCAATCAGCCCCAGCATTTT	CASQKGTFNQPQHF
TRBV19	TRBD1	TRBJ1-4	TGTGCCAGTAGTCCCCGGACAGGGGGGACTAATGAAAAACTGTTTTTT	CASSPRTGGTNEKLFF
TRBV30	.	TRBJ1-3	TGTGCCTGGAGGTCGACAGGTGTCGGAAACACCATATATTTT	CAWRSTGVGNTIYF
TRBV7-2	TRBD2	TRBJ2-7	TGTGCCAGCAGTCCTCTAGCGGGGCCGACCTACGAGCAGTACTTC	CASSPLAGPTYEQYF
TRBV30	.	TRBJ1-2	TGTGCCCAATGGTCAGGGAACTATGGCTACACCTTC	CAQWSGNYGYTF